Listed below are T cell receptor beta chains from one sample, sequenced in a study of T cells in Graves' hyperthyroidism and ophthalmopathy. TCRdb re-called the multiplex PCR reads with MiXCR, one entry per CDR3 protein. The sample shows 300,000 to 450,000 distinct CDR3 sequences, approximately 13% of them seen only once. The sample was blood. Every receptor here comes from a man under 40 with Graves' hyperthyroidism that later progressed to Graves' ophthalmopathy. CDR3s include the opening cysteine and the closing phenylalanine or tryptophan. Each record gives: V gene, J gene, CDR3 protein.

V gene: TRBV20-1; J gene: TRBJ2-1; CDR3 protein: CSARGLNEQFF
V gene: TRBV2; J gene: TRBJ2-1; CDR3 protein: CASSGIGIHNEQFF
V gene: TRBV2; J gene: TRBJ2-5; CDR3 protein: CASRTPGGRETQYF
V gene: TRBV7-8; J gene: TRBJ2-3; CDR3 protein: CASSFQQGFLTDTQYF
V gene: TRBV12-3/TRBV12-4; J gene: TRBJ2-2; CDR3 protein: CASSLQGVLGTGELFF
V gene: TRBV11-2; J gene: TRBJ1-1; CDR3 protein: CASSLVGRDMNTEAFF
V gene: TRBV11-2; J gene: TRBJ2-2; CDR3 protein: CASSYQGAERGGTGELFF
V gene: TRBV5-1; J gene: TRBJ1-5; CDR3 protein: CASSLGGYSNQPQHF
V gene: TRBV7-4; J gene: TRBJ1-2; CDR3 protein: CASSLVSPRDYGYTF
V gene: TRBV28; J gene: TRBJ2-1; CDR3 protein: CASSRPGQGYNEQFF
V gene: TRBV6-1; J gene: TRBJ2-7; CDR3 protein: CASSPQPRSSYEQYF
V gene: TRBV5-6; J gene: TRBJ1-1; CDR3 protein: CASSPGGAQNTEAFF
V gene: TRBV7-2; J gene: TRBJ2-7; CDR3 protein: CASSPEPTGRMSVQYF
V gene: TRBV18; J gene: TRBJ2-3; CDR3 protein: CASSPQGPKDTQYF
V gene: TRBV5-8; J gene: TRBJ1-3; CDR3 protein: CASSSGQSGNTIYF
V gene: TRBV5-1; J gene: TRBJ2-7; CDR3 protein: CASSLRQDRVREQYF
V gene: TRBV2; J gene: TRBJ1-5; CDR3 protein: CAKRDSLNQPQHF
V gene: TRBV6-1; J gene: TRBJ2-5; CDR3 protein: CASRKTSGHLYF
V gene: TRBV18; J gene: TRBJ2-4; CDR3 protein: CASDRQGGNIQYF
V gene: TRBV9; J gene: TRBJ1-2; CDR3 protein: CASSVAAAGGGYGYTF
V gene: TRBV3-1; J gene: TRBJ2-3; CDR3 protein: CASSQEGGGTQYF
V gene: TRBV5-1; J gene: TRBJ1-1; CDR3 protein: CASSFDGNTEAFF
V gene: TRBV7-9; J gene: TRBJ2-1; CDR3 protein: CASSLEARFNEQFF
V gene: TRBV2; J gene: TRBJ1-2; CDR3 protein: CASSGVNYGYTF
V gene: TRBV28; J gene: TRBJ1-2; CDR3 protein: CASSFPPGTGVEYGYTF
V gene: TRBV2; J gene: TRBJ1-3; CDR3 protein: CASSVGTAGNTIYF
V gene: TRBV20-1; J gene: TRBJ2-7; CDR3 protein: CSATDRYYEQYF
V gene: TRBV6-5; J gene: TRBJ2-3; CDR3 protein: CASSYSTGGNTDTQYF
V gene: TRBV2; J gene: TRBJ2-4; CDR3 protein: CASKDGKNIQYF
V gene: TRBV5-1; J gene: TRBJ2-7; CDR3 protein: CASSLEKGASYEQYF
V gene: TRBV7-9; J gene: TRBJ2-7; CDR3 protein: CASSLARGPYEQYF